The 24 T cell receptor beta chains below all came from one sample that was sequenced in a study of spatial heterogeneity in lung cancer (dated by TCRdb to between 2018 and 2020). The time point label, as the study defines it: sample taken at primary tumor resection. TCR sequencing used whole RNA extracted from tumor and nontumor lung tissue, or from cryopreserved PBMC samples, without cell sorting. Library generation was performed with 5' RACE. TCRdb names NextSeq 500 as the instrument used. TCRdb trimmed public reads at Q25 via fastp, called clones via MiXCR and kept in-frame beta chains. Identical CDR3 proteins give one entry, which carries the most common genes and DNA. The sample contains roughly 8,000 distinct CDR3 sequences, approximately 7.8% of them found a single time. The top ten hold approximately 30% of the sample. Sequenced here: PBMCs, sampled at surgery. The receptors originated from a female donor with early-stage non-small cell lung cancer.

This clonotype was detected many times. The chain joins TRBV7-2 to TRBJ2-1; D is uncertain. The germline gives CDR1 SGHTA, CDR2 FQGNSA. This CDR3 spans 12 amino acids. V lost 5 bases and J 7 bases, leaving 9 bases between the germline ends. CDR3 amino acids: CASSRYSNEQFF. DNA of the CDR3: TGTGCCAGCAGCCGGTATTCAAATGAGCAGTTCTTC. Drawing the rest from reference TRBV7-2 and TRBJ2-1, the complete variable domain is GAGVSQSPSNKVTEKGKDVELRCDPISGHTALYWYRQSLGQGLEFLIYFQGNSAPDKSGLPSDRFSAERTGGSVSTLTIQRTQQEDSAVYLCASSRYSNEQFFGPGTRLTVL.

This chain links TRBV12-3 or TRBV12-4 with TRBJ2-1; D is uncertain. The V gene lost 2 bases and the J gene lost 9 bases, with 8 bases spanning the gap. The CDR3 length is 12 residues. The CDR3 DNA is TGTGCCAGCAGTTTAATCGAAACTGAGCAGTTCTTC. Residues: CASSLIETEQFF.

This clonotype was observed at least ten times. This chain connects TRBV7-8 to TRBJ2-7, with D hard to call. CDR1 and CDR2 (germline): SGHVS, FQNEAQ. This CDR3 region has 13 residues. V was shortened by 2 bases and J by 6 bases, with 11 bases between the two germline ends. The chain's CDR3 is CASSLSHDREQYF. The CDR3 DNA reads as TGTGCCAGCAGCTTAAGTCATGACCGCGAGCAGTACTTC.

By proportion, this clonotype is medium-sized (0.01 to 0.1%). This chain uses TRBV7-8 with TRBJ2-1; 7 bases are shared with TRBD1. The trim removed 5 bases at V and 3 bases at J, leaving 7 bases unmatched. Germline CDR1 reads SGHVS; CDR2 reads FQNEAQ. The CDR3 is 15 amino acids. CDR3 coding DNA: TGTGCCAGCAGCCACGGGACAGCCAACTACAATGAGCAGTTCTTC. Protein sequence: CASSHGTANYNEQFF.

CDR3 amino acids: CSAGGLAPTVPQFF. CDR3 nucleotide sequence: TGCAGTGCTGGAGGACTAGCGCCCACTGTTCCGCAGTTCTTC. V is TRBV20-1 and J is TRBJ2-1; TRBD2 agrees at 9 bases. The CDR3 extends over 14 amino acids. Germline trimming cut 5 bases from V and 12 bases from J; bases unmatched to any gene: 14. Per the germline V gene, CDR1 is DFQATT and CDR2 is SNEGSKA (reference sequence).

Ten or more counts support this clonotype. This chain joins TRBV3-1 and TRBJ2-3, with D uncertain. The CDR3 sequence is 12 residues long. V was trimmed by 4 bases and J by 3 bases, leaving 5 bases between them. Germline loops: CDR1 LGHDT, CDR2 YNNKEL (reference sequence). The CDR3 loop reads CASSLSTDTQYF. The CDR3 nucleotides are TGTGCCAGCAGCCTGTCTACAGATACGCAGTATTTT.

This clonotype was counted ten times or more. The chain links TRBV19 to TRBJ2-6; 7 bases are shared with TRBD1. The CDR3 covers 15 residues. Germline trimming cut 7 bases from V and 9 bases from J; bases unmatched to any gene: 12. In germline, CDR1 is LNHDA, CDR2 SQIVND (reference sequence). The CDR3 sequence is CASTGTARIVNVLTF. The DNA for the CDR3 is TGTGCCAGTACAGGGACAGCGCGAATCGTCAACGTCCTGACTTTC.

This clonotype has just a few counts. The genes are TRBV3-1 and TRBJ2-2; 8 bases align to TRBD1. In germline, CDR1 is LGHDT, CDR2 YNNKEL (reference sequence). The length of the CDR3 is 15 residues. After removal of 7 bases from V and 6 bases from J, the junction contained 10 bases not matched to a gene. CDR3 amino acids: CASNYGQGEAGELFF. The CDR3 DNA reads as TGTGCCAGCAATTACGGACAGGGAGAGGCCGGGGAGCTGTTTTTT.

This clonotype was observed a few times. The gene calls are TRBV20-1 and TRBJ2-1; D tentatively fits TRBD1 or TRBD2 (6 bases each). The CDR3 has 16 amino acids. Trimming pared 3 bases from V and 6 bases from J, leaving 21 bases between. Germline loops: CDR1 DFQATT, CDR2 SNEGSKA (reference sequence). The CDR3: CSARFAGEVGTNEQFF. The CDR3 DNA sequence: TGCAGTGCTAGGTTCGCAGGGGAGGTTGGTACCAATGAGCAGTTCTTC.

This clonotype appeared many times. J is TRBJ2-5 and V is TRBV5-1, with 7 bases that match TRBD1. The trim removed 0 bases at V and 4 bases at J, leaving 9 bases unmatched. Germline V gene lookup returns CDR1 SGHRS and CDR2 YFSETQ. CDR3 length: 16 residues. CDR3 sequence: CASSLDKGARGETQYF. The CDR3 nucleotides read TGCGCCAGCAGCTTGGATAAGGGGGCGCGAGGAGAGACCCAGTACTTC.

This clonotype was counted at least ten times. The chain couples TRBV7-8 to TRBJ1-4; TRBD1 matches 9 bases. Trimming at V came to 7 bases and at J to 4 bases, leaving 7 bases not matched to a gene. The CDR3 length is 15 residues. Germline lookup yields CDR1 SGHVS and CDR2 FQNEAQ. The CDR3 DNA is TGTGCCAGCACCCGGGACAGGGTATTTAATGAAAAACTGTTTTTT. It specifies CASTRDRVFNEKLFF.

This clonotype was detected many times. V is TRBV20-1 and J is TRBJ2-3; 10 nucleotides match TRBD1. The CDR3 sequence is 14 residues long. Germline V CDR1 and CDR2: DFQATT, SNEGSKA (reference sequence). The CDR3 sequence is CRGLGQGSPDTQYF. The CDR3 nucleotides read TGCAGGGGCTTGGGACAGGGGTCCCCAGATACGCAGTATTTT.

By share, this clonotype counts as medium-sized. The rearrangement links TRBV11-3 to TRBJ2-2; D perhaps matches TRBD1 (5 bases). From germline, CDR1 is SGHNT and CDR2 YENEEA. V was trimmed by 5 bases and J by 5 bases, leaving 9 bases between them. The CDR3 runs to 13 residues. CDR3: CASSQGFTGELFF. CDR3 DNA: TGTGCCAGCAGCCAGGGATTTACCGGGGAGCTGTTTTTT.

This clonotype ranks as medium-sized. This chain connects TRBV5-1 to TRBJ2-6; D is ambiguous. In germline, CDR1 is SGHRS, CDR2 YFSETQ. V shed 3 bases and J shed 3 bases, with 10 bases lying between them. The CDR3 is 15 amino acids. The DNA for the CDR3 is TGCGCCAGCAGCTCCTTTCGTGGTGGGGCCAACGTCCTGACTTTC. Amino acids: CASSSFRGGANVLTF.

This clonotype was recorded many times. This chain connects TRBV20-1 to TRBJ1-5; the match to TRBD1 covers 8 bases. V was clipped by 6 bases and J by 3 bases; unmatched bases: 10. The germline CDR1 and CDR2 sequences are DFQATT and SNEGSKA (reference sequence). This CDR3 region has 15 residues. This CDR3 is CSAPDRARANQPQHF. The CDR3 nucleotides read TGCAGTGCCCCGGACAGGGCAAGAGCCAATCAGCCCCAGCATTTT.

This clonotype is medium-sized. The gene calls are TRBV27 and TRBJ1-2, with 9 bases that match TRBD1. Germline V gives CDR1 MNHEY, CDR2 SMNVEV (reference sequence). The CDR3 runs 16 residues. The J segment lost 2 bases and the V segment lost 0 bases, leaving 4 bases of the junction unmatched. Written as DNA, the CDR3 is TGTGCCAGCAGTTTATCGGGACAGGGATGGAACTATGGCTACACCTTC. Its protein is CASSLSGQGWNYGYTF.

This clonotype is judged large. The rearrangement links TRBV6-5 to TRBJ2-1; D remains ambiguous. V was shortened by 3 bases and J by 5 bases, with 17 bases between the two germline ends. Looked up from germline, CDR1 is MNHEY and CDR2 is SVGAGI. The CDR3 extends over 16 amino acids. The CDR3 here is CASSYSSLGNNNEQFF. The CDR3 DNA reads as TGTGCCAGCAGTTATTCCAGCCTGGGCAACAACAATGAGCAGTTCTTC.

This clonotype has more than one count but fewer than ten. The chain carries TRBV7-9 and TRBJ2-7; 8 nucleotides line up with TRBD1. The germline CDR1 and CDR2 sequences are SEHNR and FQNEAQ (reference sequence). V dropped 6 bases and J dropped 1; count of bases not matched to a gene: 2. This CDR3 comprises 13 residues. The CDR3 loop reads CASRGQGSYEQYF. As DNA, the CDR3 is TGTGCCAGCAGAGGACAGGGATCCTACGAGCAGTACTTC.

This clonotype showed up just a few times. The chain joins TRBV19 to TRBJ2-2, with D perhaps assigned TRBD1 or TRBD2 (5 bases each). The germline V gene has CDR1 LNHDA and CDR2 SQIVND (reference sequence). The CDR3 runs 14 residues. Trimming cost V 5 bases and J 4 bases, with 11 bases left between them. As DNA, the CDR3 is TGTGCCAGTAGTGTGGACGGGGCCACCGGGGAGCTGTTTTTT. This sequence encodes CASSVDGATGELFF.

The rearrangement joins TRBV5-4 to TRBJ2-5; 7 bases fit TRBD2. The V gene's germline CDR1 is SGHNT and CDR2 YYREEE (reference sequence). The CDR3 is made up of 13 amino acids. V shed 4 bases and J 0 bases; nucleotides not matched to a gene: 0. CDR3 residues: CASSRGDQETQYF. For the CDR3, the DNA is TGTGCCAGCAGCCGGGGGGACCAAGAGACCCAGTACTTC.

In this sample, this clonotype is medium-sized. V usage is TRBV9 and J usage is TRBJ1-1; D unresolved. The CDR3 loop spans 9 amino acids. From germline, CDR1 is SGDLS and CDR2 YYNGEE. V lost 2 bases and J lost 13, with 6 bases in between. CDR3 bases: TGTGCCAGCAGCGTTAGAGTTTTCTTT. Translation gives CASSVRVFF.

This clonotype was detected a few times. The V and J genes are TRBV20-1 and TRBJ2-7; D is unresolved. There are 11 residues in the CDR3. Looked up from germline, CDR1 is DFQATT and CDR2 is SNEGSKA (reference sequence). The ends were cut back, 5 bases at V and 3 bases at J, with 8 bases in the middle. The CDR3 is CSASLDYEQYF. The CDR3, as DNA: TGCAGTGCTTCCTTGGACTACGAGCAGTACTTC.

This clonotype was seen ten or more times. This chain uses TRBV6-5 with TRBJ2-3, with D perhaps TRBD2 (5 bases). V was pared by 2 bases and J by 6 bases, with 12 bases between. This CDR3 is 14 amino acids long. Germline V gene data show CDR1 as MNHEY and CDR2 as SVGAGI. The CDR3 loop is CASSYGQPGDTQYF. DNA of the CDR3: TGTGCCAGCAGTTACGGGCAGCCGGGGGATACGCAGTATTTT.

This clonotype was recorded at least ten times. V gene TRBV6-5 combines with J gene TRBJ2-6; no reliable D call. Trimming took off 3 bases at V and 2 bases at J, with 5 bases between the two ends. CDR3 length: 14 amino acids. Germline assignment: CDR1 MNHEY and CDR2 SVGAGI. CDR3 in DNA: TGTGCCAGCAGTTATAGGGCTGGGGCCAACGTCCTGACTTTC. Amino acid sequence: CASSYRAGANVLTF.